Following are 14 T cell receptor beta chains from one sample sequenced in a study of CD8 T cells in ankylosing spondylitis. TCRdb re-derived calls from the 5' RACE reads in MiXCR, one entry per CDR3 protein. The profile covers roughly 160,000 distinct CDR3 sequences, with around 8.9% appearing a single time and roughly 16% taken by the ten largest. The sequenced sample consisted of blood, either unsorted or a sorted T cell fraction (not recorded which). The receptors derive from a female donor with ankylosing spondylitis or in good health (not recorded which).

This clonotype was counted between two and nine times. The chain links TRBV7-9 to TRBJ2-5; D gene uncertain. Trimming left V 4 bases short and J 2 bases short, with 8 bases between. The CDR3 covers 13 residues. Per germline, CDR1 SEHNR and CDR2 FQNEAQ (reference sequence). CDR3 sequence reads: CASSSALQETQYF. The CDR3, as DNA: TGTGCCAGCAGCTCGGCCCTGCAAGAGACCCAGTACTTC.

A few counts support this clonotype. The chain has TRBV5-1 and TRBJ2-1; D possibly corresponds to TRBD2 (6 bases). This CDR3 is 16 amino acids long. Trimming stripped 0 bases from V and 1 base from J, with 11 bases between. Germline-derived CDR1 and CDR2 are SGHRS and YFSETQ. The CDR3 protein is CASSLGGRESYNEQFF. CDR3 nucleotides: TGCGCCAGCAGCTTGGGAGGGCGGGAATCCTACAATGAGCAGTTCTTC.

This clonotype was observed many times. The CDR3 nucleotides are TGCGCCAGCAGCTATACAGGGTCTGAAGCTTTCTTT. This encodes CASSYTGSEAFF. The chain links TRBV5-1 to TRBJ1-1, with D possibly TRBD1 on 6 matching bases. CDR3 length: 12 amino acids. Trimming left V 3 bases short and J 6 bases short, with 9 bases between. Germline CDR1 is SGHRS and CDR2 is YFSETQ.

This clonotype has only a few counts. The V call is TRBV4-3, the J call TRBJ2-5; TRBD2 aligns across 7 bases. Germline loops: CDR1 LGHNA, CDR2 YSLEER. V was pared by 0 bases and J by 4 bases, with 14 bases of the junction left unmatched. The CDR3 is made up of 18 amino acids. The CDR3 DNA reads TGCGCCAGCAGCCAAGATCGGGCTGGCGCGGGGAGGGGAGAGACCCAGTACTTC. Protein: CASSQDRAGAGRGETQYF.

This clonotype turned up a few times. The chain is built from TRBV27 and TRBJ2-2, with 11 bases fitting TRBD2. The CDR3 length is 15 residues. The V and J ends lost 6 bases and 4 bases, in that order; junction bases with no gene match: 4. The germline V gene has CDR1 MNHEY and CDR2 SMNVEV (reference sequence). The CDR3 sequence is CASSWTSGSTGELFF. Written as DNA, the CDR3 is TGTGCCAGCAGCTGGACTAGCGGGTCCACCGGGGAGCTGTTTTTT.

This clonotype was detected ten times or more. This chain connects TRBV19 to TRBJ1-1; 9 bases align to TRBD1. The V and J ends lost 9 bases and 0 bases, in that order; junction bases with no gene match: 11. CDR3 length: 16 residues. Germline V lookup: CDR1 LNHDA, CDR2 SQIVND (reference sequence). CDR3 nucleotide sequence: TGTGCCAGCCGGGACAGGGAAGGTAATCTGAACACTGAAGCTTTCTTT. Translated: CASRDREGNLNTEAFF.

This clonotype was seen a handful of times. The CDR3 coding sequence is TGCGCCAGCAGCCAAGGATTTGGCAATCAGCCCCAGCATTTT. It translates to CASSQGFGNQPQHF. The V and J genes are TRBV4-1 and TRBJ1-5; D gene uncertain. Trimming took 1 base from V and 2 from J, leaving 6 bases between them. This CDR3 has 14 residues. CDR1 and CDR2 (germline): MGHRA, YSYEKL.

This clonotype was detected ten times or more. The chain links TRBV29-1 to TRBJ2-2, with D possibly TRBD2 on 5 matching bases. This CDR3 comprises 12 residues. V lost 5 bases and J 7 bases, leaving 11 bases between the germline ends. Germline CDR1 is SQVTM and CDR2 is ANQGSEA. The CDR3 DNA sequence: TGCAGCGTTAAACTAGATGGCGGGGAGCTGTTTTTT. It codes for CSVKLDGGELFF.

J is TRBJ2-3 and V is TRBV29-1; D is ambiguous. V shed 7 bases and J shed 5 bases, with 16 bases lying between them. Looked up from germline, CDR1 is SQVTM and CDR2 is ANQGSEA. This CDR3 has 13 amino acids. The CDR3 here is CSARPSLRDTQYF. DNA for the CDR3: TGCAGCGCCCGACCCAGCCTGCGAGATACGCAGTATTTT.

This clonotype was observed at least ten times. V and J are TRBV5-5 and TRBJ1-2; D not certain. Per the germline V gene, CDR1 is SGHKS and CDR2 is YYEKEE (reference sequence). The V gene lost 6 bases and the J gene lost 5 bases, with 11 bases spanning the gap. The CDR3 runs to 12 residues. The CDR3 region is CASTPQGYGYTF. CDR3 nucleotides: TGTGCCAGCACCCCCCAAGGGTATGGCTACACCTTC.

This clonotype was found many times. The chain recombines TRBV12-3 or TRBV12-4 with TRBJ2-1, with D perhaps TRBD2 (5 bases). V lost 5 bases to trimming and J lost 7 bases, with 9 bases between them. This CDR3 spans 12 amino acids. The chain's CDR3 is CASSLSANEQFF. CDR3 coding DNA: TGTGCCAGCAGTCTTAGCGCGAATGAGCAGTTCTTC.

J is TRBJ1-2 and V is TRBV27; 10 nucleotides line up with TRBD1. The V gene's germline CDR1 is MNHEY and CDR2 SMNVEV (reference sequence). The CDR3 length is 14 residues. The V segment lost 3 bases and the J segment 4 bases; nucleotides outside the gene matches: 2. CDR3 residues: CASSFGTGVYGYTF. In nucleotides, the CDR3 is TGTGCCAGCAGTTTTGGGACAGGGGTCTATGGCTACACCTTC.

This clonotype was detected ten times or more. Here the CDR3 DNA reads TGTGCCAGCAGCTTAAGGTGGGACAATGAGCAGTTCTTC. Encoded protein: CASSLRWDNEQFF. The J gene is TRBJ2-1, the V gene TRBV7-8; D is unclear. V was shortened by 2 bases and J by 5 bases, with 7 bases between the two germline ends. The length of the CDR3 is 13 residues. Per germline, CDR1 SGHVS and CDR2 FQNEAQ.

The chain has TRBV28 and TRBJ2-5; TRBD2 matches 9 bases. Trimming cost V 4 bases and J 4 bases; bases outside gene matches: 7. The CDR3 contains 15 residues. The germline V gene encodes CDR1 MDHEN and CDR2 SYDVKM. CDR3 in amino acids: CASSSLAGEAETQYF. DNA of the CDR3: TGTGCCAGCAGTTCTTTAGCGGGAGAGGCAGAGACCCAGTACTTC. The variable domain in full, with the rest retrieved from reference TRBV28 and TRBJ2-5, is DVKVTQSSRYLVKRTGEKVFLECVQDMDHENMFWYRQDPGLGLRLIYFSYDVKMKEKGDIPEGYSVSREKKERFSLILESASTNQTSMYLCASSSLAGEAETQYFGPGTRLLVL.